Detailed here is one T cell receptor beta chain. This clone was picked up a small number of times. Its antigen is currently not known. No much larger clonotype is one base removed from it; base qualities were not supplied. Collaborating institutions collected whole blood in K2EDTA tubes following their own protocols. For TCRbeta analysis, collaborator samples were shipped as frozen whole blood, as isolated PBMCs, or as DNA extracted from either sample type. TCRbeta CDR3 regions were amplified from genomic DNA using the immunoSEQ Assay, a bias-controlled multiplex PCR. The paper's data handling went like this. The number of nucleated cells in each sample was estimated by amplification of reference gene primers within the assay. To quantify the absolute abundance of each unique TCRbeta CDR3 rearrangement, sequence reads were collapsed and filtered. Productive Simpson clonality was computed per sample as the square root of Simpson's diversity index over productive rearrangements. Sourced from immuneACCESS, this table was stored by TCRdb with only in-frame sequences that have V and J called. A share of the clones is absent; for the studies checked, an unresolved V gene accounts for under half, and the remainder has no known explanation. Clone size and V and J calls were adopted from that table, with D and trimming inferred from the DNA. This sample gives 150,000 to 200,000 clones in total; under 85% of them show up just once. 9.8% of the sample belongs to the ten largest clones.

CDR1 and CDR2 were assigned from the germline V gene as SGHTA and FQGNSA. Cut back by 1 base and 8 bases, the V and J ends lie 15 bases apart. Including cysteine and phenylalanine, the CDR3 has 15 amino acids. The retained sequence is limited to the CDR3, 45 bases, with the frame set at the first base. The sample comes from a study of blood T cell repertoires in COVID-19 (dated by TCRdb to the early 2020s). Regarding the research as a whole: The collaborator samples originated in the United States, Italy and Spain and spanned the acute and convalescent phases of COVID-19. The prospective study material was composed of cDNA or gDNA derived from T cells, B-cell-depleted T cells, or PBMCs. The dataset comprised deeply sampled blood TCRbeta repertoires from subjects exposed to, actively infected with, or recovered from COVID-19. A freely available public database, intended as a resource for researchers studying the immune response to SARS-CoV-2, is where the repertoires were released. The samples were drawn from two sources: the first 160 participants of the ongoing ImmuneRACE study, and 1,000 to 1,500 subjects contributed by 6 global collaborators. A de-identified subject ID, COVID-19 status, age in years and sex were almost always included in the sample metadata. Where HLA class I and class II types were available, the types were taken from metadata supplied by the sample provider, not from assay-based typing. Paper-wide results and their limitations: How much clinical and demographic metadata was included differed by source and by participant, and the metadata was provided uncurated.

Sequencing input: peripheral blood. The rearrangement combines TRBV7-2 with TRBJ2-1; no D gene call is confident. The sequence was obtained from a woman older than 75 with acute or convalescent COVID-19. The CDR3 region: CASSLEWSLAHEQFF. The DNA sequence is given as TGTGCCAGCAGCTTAGAATGGTCGTTGGCCCATGAGCAGTTCTTC.